This is a list of T cell receptor beta chains from one sample in a study of T-cell memory formation after mild COVID-19. TCRdb used MiXCR to reprocess the 5' RACE reads, holding one entry per CDR3 protein. The sample shows 350,000 to 450,000 distinct CDR3 sequences, 25% to 30% of them seen only once. Material: PBMCs or a T cell subset sorted from them (not recorded which). The receptors shown here come from an adult woman who had mild COVID-19 (a few samples of this study predate the infection). Cell type and time point are not known. Each CDR3 is given with its conserved first and last residue. D genes are given only for firm matches. The size of a clone is reported for some rows only, either as once, few or many, or as a class for expanded clones.

>NA|TRBV12-3/TRBV12-4|TRBJ2-1|few
TGTGCCAGCACCGCCTTCTCGACACCTCACAATGAGCAGTTCTTC
CASTAFSTPHNEQFF
>NA|TRBV30|TRBJ1-1|NA
TGTGCCTGGACTAGGGTGGGTGGTTTTGGTGAAGCTTTCTTT
CAWTRVGGFGEAFF
>TRBD2|TRBV6-5|TRBJ2-7|NA
TGTGCCAGCAGTTACTCCCTAGCGGGGGATAGGGAGCAGTACTTC
CASSYSLAGDREQYF
>NA|TRBV7-2|TRBJ2-2|NA
TGTGCCAGCAGCTTAGTGTGGAAGGTCACCGGGGAGCTGTTTTTT
CASSLVWKVTGELFF
>TRBD2|TRBV25-1|TRBJ2-3|once
TGTGCCAGCAGTGAAAATGCACTAGCGGGATCTTATTTT
CASSENALAGSYF
>NA|TRBV29-1|TRBJ2-3|few
TGCAGCGTTATTCCTCCCCGGACAACCTCGACAGATACGCAGTATTTT
CSVIPPRTTSTDTQYF
>NA|TRBV24-1|TRBJ2-3|many
TGTGCCACCAGTGATTTGGGGACAAGGGAGGATACGCAGTATTTT
CATSDLGTREDTQYF
>TRBD2|TRBV12-3/TRBV12-4|TRBJ2-7|few
TGTGCCAGCAGTCAGGGACTAGTTGGCGAGCAGTACTTC
CASSQGLVGEQYF
>TRBD1|TRBV20-1|TRBJ1-1|NA
TGCAGTGCAAAAGGACAGGGTCGATTCATGAACACTGAAGCTTTCTTT
CSAKGQGRFMNTEAFF
>NA|TRBV24-1|TRBJ2-2|few
TGTGCCACCAGTGATCCCGTGGGGACCGGGGAGCTGTTTTTT
CATSDPVGTGELFF
>NA|TRBV6-5|TRBJ1-2|NA
TGTGCCAGCACCCAAGGGTCCCATGGCTACACCTTC
CASTQGSHGYTF